The TCR beta chain under discussion was sequenced for a study of T cell responses to AZD1222 COVID-19 vaccine. Study details: It was second doses at about 4 or about 12 weeks that were pooled.

V was pared by 6 bases and J by 8 bases, with 16 bases between. The germline CDR1 and CDR2 sequences are SGHAT and FQNNGV. The CDR3 covers 13 residues. Libraries were prepared by immunoSEQ multiplex PCR; TCRdb keeps only in-frame clonotypes and omits some of them. The sample carries fewer than 200,000 clones, about nine tenths recorded once. This clonotype was obtained from an adult in good health. The chain is built from TRBV11-2 and TRBJ1-2; a possible D gene is TRBD1 (6 bases). This material consisted of peripheral blood, taken on day 0 of AZD1222 vaccination. The CDR3 coding sequence is TGTGCCAGCAGTTACGTTCAGGGGAGAGGCTACACCTTC. This encodes CASSYVQGRGYTF.